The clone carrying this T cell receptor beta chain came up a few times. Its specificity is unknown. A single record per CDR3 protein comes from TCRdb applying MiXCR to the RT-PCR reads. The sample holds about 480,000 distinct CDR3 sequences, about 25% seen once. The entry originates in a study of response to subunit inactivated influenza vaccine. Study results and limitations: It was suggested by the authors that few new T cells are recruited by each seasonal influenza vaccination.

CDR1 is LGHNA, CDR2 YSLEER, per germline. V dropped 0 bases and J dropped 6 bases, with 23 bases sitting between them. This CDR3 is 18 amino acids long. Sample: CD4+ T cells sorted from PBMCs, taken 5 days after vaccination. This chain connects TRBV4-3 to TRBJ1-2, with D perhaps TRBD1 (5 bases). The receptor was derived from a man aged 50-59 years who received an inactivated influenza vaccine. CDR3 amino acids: CASSQEQNVRVSKDGYTF. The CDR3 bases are TGCGCCAGCAGCCAAGAACAGAACGTCAGGGTGTCAAAAGATGGCTACACCTTC.